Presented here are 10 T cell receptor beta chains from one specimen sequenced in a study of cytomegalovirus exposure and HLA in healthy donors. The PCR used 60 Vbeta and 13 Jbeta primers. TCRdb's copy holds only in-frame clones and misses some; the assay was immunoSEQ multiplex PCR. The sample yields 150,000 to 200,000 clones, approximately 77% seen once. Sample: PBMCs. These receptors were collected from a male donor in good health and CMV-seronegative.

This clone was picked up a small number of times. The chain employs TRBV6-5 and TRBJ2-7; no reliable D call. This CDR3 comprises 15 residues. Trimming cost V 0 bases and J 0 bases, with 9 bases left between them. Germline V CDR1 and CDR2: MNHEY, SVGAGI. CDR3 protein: CASSYSNTGSYEQYF. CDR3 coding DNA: TGTGCCAGCAGTTACTCGAACACGGGCTCCTACGAGCAGTACTTC.

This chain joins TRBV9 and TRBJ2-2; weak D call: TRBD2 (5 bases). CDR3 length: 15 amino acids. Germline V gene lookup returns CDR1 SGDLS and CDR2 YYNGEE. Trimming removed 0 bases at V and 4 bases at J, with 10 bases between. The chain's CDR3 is CASSVGRQSTGELFF. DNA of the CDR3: TGTGCCAGCAGCGTAGGGAGGCAGAGCACCGGGGAGCTGTTTTTT.

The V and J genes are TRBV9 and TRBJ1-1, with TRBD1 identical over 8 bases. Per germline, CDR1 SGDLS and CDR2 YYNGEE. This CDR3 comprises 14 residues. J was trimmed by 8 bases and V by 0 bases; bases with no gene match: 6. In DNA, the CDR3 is TGTGCCAGCAGCGTAGGGGGGGACAGGACAGAAGCTTTCTTT. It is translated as CASSVGGDRTEAFF.

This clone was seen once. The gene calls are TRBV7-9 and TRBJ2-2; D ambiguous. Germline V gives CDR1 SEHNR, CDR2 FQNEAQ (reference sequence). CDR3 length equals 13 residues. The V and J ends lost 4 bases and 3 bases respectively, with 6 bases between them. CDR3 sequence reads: CASSSRDTGELFF. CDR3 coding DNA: TGTGCCAGCAGCTCACGGGACACCGGGGAGCTGTTTTTT.

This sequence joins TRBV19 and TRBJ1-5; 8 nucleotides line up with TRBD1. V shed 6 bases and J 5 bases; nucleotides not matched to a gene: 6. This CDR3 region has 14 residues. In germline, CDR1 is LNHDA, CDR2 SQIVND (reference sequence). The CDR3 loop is CASRYRGADQPQHF. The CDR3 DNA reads TGTGCCAGTAGATACAGGGGGGCCGATCAGCCCCAGCATTTT.

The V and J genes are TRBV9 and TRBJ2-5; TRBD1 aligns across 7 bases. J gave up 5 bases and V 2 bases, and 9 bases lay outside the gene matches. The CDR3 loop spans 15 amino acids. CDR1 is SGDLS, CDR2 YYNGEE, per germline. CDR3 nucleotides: TGTGCCAGCAGCGTCACGTCCGCACAGGGGGAGACCCAGTACTTC. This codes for CASSVTSAQGETQYF.

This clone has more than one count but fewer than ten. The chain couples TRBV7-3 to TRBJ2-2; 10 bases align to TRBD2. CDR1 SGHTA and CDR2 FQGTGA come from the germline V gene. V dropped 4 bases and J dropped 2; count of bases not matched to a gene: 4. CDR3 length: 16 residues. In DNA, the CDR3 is TGTGCCAGCAGCTCCAGGACTAGCGGAAACACCGGGGAGCTGTTTTTT. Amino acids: CASSSRTSGNTGELFF.

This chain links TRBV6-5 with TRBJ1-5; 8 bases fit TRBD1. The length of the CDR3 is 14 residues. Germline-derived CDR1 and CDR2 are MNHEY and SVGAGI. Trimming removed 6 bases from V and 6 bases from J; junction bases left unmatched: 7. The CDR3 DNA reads TGTGCCAGCAGCTCGGACAGGGCGGGTCAGCCCCAGCATTTT. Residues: CASSSDRAGQPQHF.

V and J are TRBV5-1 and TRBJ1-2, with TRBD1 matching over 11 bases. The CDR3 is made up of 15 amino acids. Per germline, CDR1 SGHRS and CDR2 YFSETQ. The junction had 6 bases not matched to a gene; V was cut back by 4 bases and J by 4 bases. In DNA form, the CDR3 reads TGCGCCAGCAGCGCCGGGACAGGGGGACTCTATGGCTACACCTTC. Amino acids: CASSAGTGGLYGYTF. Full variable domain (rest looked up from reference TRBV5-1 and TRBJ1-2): KAGVTQTPRYLIKTRGQQVTLSCSPISGHRSVSWYQQTPGQGLQFLFEYFSETQRNKGNFPGRFSGRQFSNSRSEMNVSTLELGDSALYLCASSAGTGGLYGYTFGSGTRLTVV.

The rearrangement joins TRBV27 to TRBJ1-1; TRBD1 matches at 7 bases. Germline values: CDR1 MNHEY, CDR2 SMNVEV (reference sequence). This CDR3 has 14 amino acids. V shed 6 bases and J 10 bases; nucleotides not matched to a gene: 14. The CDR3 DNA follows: TGTGCCAGCAGCTTACAGGGGCCTAATCATCGAGCTTTCTTT. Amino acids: CASSLQGPNHRAFF.